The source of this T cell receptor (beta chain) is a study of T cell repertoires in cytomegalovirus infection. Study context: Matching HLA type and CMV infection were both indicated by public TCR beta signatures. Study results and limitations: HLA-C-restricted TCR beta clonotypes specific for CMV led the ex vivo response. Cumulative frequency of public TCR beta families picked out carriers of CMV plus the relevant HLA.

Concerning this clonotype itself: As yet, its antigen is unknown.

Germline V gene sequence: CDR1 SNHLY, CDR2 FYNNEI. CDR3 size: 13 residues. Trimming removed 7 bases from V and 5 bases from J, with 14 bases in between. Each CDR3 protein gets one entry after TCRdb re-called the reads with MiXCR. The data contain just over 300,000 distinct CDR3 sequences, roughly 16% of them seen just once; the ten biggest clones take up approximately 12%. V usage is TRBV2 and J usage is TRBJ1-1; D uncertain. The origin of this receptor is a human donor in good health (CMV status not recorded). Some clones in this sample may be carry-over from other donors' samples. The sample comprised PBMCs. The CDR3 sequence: CASTRDLGTEAFF. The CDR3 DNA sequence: TGTGCCAGCACGAGAGACCTGGGGACTGAAGCTTTCTTT.